This T cell receptor (beta chain) was recorded in a study of blood T cells in healthy people across ages. This clonotype was seen repeatedly, ten times or more. A second PCR, run for about 6 to 11 cycles, used a sample-barcoded 5' primer plus a J-beta primer mix. TCRdb ran MiXCR on the 5' RACE reads and lists one entry per CDR3 protein. The table has roughly 900,000 distinct CDR3 sequences, more than 25% seen once. The CDR3 consists of 15 residues. The germline V gene has CDR1 DFQATT and CDR2 SNEGSKA (reference sequence). J gave up 2 bases and V 1 base, and 8 bases lay outside the gene matches. This clonotype originated in a woman of 80 years or more in good health. This chain joins TRBV20-1 and TRBJ2-7; TRBD1 aligns across 7 bases. The sample comprised blood. Here the CDR3 reads CSARGRQGSPYEQYF. CDR3 DNA sequence: TGCAGTGCTAGAGGACGACAGGGAAGCCCCTACGAGCAGTACTTC.